This T cell receptor beta chain comes out of a study of memory CD8 T cells in hepatitis C reinfection. Study as a whole: Two donors resolved primary infection, then developed chronic reinfection. Peak reinfection samples were taken 3 to 8 weeks after detection. HCV reinfection meant a positive HCV RNA test after two negative tests at least 60 days apart.

In germline, CDR1 is SEHNR, CDR2 FQNEAQ (reference sequence). The CDR3 loop spans 14 amino acids. V gave up 5 bases and J gave up 4 bases, with 12 bases separating them. Generated by immunoSEQ multiplex PCR, the TCRdb table keeps only in-frame clones and is missing some. The sample has 35,000 to 50,000 clones, around 89% seen once. The time point: peak reinfection, 3 to 8 weeks after reinfection detection. Sorted cells were sequenced directly ex vivo without any in vitro expansion. A couple of donors provided sorted CD3+ CD8+ CD45RO- naive CD8 T cells at all three reinfection time points. This TCR was recovered from a man aged 18 to 30 with hepatitis C virus infection. This chain joins TRBV7-9 and TRBJ2-1; perhaps TRBD1 as D (6 bases). Sequencing was carried out using naive CD8+ T cells sorted from blood. This CDR3 reads CASSATGIYNEQFF. CDR3 nucleotides: TGTGCCAGCAGCGCTACAGGGATTTACAATGAGCAGTTCTTC.